The sequence of this T cell receptor beta chain was determined in a study of T-cell reconstitution after alpha-beta-depleted transplantation in children. From germline, CDR1 is LNHNV and CDR2 YYDKDF (reference sequence). The V and J ends lost 0 bases and 4 bases respectively, with 15 bases between them. The CDR3 is 16 residues long. This clonotype was detected many times. The TCRbeta library incorporated unique molecular identifiers. TCRdb processed the PCR reads anew with MiXCR; each CDR3 protein has one entry. In the table there are approximately 250,000 distinct CDR3 sequences, over 9.5% of which are singletons.

This receptor was taken from a human donor who donated a stem cell graft to a child with SCID. This chain joins TRBV15 and TRBJ1-1; TRBD1 might be the D (5 bases). Specimen: PBMCs from the stem cell graft donor, collected from the stem cell graft. The chain's CDR3 is CATSRDLWAGSTEAFF. The CDR3 DNA reads as TGTGCCACCAGCAGAGATCTCTGGGCAGGGAGCACTGAAGCTTTCTTT.